This T cell receptor beta chain originates from a study of T cells after yellow fever vaccination. Trimming left V 5 bases short and J 9 bases short, with 19 bases between. Germline V gene lookup returns CDR1 SGHTA and CDR2 FQGNSA. This CDR3 has 14 amino acids. A single record per CDR3 protein comes from TCRdb applying MiXCR to the 5' RACE reads. The sample consists of 450,000 to 600,000 distinct CDR3 sequences, approximately 13% of them appearing once. This clonotype showed up many times. This sequence originates from a man aged 25 to 40 who received the YFV17D yellow fever vaccine. The sample here was PBMCs, taken on the day of the yellow fever booster vaccination. The V and J genes are TRBV7-2 and TRBJ2-5, with D maybe TRBD1 (6 bases). The CDR3 spells CASSSGQSVRSQYF. The CDR3 DNA reads as TGTGCCAGCAGCAGCGGACAGTCCGTAAGGTCCCAGTACTTC.